This T cell receptor beta chain came from a study of T cells in Graves' hyperthyroidism and ophthalmopathy. Study context: Pretreatment peripheral blood was obtained at initial diagnosis. Study outcomes and limitations: Blood also showed most of the thyroid clonotypes that were expanded above 0.001. Stable hyperthyroidism and ophthalmopathy were separated using 13 V-J signatures.

At least ten counts were recorded for this clonotype. The antigen is unknown. This sample holds PBMCs from approximately 10 ml fresh peripheral blood. Using RNA transcripts as the source, TCR beta CDR3 regions were amplified. TCR CDR3 underwent first-round RT-PCR with the HTBI primer set. TCRdb re-called the multiplex PCR reads with MiXCR, one entry per CDR3 protein. The sample carries 250,000 to 300,000 distinct CDR3 sequences, more than 14% recorded once. Germline values: CDR1 KGHSH, CDR2 LQKENI. The V and J ends lost 4 bases and 6 bases, in that order; junction bases with no gene match: 2. The CDR3 runs to 12 residues.

This TCR was sampled from a woman aged 40 to 49 with Graves' hyperthyroidism that later progressed to Graves' ophthalmopathy. The rearrangement uses TRBV18 and TRBJ2-7; 8 positions match TRBD2. The sample taken for sequencing was blood. The CDR3: CASSRLALEQYF. The CDR3 coding sequence is TGTGCCAGCTCACGACTAGCGCTCGAGCAGTACTTC.